The 22 T cell receptor beta chains below all came from one sample that was sequenced in a study of blood T cell repertoires in COVID-19. TCRdb's copy holds only in-frame clones and misses some; the assay was immunoSEQ multiplex PCR. This sample yields about 180,000 clones, of which roughly 86% are seen a single time; about 1.4% belongs to the top ten. Material: peripheral blood. These receptors were taken from a woman between 50 and 59 years old with acute or convalescent COVID-19.

The chain recombines TRBV5-1 with TRBJ1-5, with 7 bases that match TRBD1. The junction had 8 bases not matched to a gene; V was cut back by 2 bases and J by 9 bases. The CDR3 runs 14 residues. Germline V CDR1 and CDR2: SGHRS, YFSETQ. Here the CDR3 reads CASSFQGGRGPQHF. The DNA of the CDR3 is TGCGCCAGCAGCTTTCAGGGGGGCCGTGGGCCCCAGCATTTT.

The V and J genes are TRBV5-4 and TRBJ1-1; 7 bases are shared with TRBD1. J lost 7 bases, V lost 4 bases, and 4 bases had no gene match. The CDR3 consists of 12 residues. CDR1 and CDR2 (germline): SGHNT, YYREEE (reference sequence). CDR3 in amino acids: CASSETGVEAFF. CDR3 DNA sequence: TGTGCCAGCAGCGAAACAGGGGTTGAAGCTTTCTTT.

The chain carries TRBV18 and TRBJ2-7; 7 positions match TRBD1. This CDR3 contains 15 residues. From germline, CDR1 is KGHSH and CDR2 LQKENI. V was pared by 6 bases and J by 0 bases, with 8 bases of the junction left unmatched. CDR3 in DNA: TGTGCCAGCTCGACAACAGGGGACCCCTCCTACGAGCAGTACTTC. This translates into CASSTTGDPSYEQYF.

The chain is built from TRBV15 and TRBJ1-1; D remains ambiguous. Trimming took 1 base from V and 7 from J, leaving 7 bases between them. In germline, CDR1 is LNHNV, CDR2 YYDKDF (reference sequence). The CDR3 contains 12 residues. Here the CDR3 reads CATSRAHGEAFF. DNA of the CDR3: TGTGCCACCAGCAGAGCCCACGGTGAAGCTTTCTTT.

The chain uses TRBV7-2 and TRBJ1-2; tentatively, D is TRBD1 (6 bases). Trimming removed 0 bases at V and 2 bases at J, with 10 bases between. This CDR3 spans 15 amino acids. Germline V gives CDR1 SGHTA, CDR2 FQGNSA. CDR3 residues: CASSLAGGNNYGYTF. CDR3 bases: TGTGCCAGCAGCTTAGCTGGGGGCAACAACTATGGCTACACCTTC. The complete variable domain, with remaining parts taken from reference TRBV7-2 and TRBJ1-2, reads GAGVSQSPSNKVTEKGKDVELRCDPISGHTALYWYRQSLGQGLEFLIYFQGNSAPDKSGLPSDRFSAERTGGSVSTLTIQRTQQEDSAVYLCASSLAGGNNYGYTFGSGTRLTVV.

This chain joins TRBV24-1 and TRBJ2-2; 9 positions match TRBD1. CDR1 and CDR2 (germline): KGHDR, SFDVKD. The ends lost 12 bases at V and 7 bases at J; junction bases unmatched: 8. The CDR3 has 13 residues. CDR3 sequence: CAAHTGGGGELFF. The CDR3 nucleotides read TGTGCCGCCCATACAGGGGGCGGCGGGGAGCTGTTTTTT.

The chain is built from TRBV29-1 and TRBJ2-1, with D possibly matching TRBD1 (5 bases). The V end was cut by 4 bases, the J end by 7 bases, with 11 bases between. CDR3 length equals 12 residues. Germline loops: CDR1 SQVTM, CDR2 ANQGSEA. The CDR3 bases are TGCAGCGTTGTAGGGGCTGAGAATGAGCAGTTCTTC. It translates to CSVVGAENEQFF.

The chain joins TRBV4-3 to TRBJ1-2; the D gene is possibly TRBD1 (5 bases). This CDR3 is 13 amino acids long. The V and J ends lost 4 bases and 2 bases respectively, with 8 bases between them. The germline V gene has CDR1 LGHNA and CDR2 YSLEER. This CDR3 is CASSPGGNYGYTF. DNA of the CDR3: TGCGCCAGCAGCCCGGGGGGGAACTATGGCTACACCTTC.

This rearrangement joins TRBV11-2 to TRBJ1-1; 7 nucleotides agree with TRBD1. Germline V gives CDR1 SGHAT, CDR2 FQNNGV. V lost 7 bases to trimming and J lost 0 bases; unmatched junction nucleotides: 5. The CDR3 runs 14 residues. CDR3 nucleotides: TGTGCCAGCAACACACAGGGGTTGAACACTGAAGCTTTCTTT. Encoded protein: CASNTQGLNTEAFF. The complete variable domain, with remaining parts taken from reference TRBV11-2 and TRBJ1-1, reads EAGVAQSPRYKIIEKRQSVAFWCNPISGHATLYWYQQILGQGPKLLIQFQNNGVVDDSQLPKDRFSAERLKGVDSTLKIQPAKLEDSAVYLCASNTQGLNTEAFFGQGTRLTVV.

The chain links TRBV7-2 to TRBJ1-2, with D maybe TRBD1 (5 bases). V lost 5 bases and J 5 bases, leaving 12 bases between the germline ends. This CDR3 is 13 amino acids long. Germline-derived CDR1 and CDR2 are SGHTA and FQGNSA. In DNA, the CDR3 is TGTGCCAGCAGCCTCGACAGCACATATGGCTACACCTTC. This gives the protein CASSLDSTYGYTF.

This sequence joins TRBV5-1 and TRBJ2-3, with D possibly matching TRBD2 (6 bases). Germline V gene sequence: CDR1 SGHRS, CDR2 YFSETQ. The CDR3 length is 15 residues. V was trimmed by 0 bases and J by 5 bases, leaving 13 bases between them. CDR3: CASSLVASGGDTQYF. The CDR3 region has the DNA TGCGCCAGCAGCTTGGTGGCCTCCGGGGGAGATACGCAGTATTTT.

This clone came up once. The gene calls are TRBV10-3 and TRBJ2-1; TRBD2 is a possible D gene (6 bases). Germline V CDR1 and CDR2: ENHRY, SYGVKD. The ends were cut back, 9 bases at V and 1 base at J, with 13 bases in the middle. The CDR3 loop spans 14 amino acids. The CDR3 sequence is CAMGSSESYNEQFF. The CDR3 DNA reads as TGTGCCATGGGTTCTAGCGAGTCCTACAATGAGCAGTTCTTC.

The chain couples TRBV19 to TRBJ2-3, with D maybe TRBD2 (6 bases). V was pared by 1 base and J by 4 bases, with 9 bases between. Germline V gene data show CDR1 as LNHDA and CDR2 as SQIVND (reference sequence). The CDR3 spans 14 residues. CDR3 sequence: CASSIGGDADTQYF. The CDR3 DNA reads TGTGCCAGTAGTATAGGGGGGGATGCAGATACGCAGTATTTT.

The rearrangement joins TRBV7-9 to TRBJ1-1; D is unresolved. V was cut by 5 bases and J by 1 base, with 11 bases left in between. Germline assignment: CDR1 SEHNR and CDR2 FQNEAQ (reference sequence). The CDR3 spans 14 residues. CDR3 sequence (DNA): TGTGCCAGCAGCCTCGGGGTTTGGAACACTGAAGCTTTCTTT. As protein: CASSLGVWNTEAFF.

This sequence joins TRBV9 and TRBJ2-3, with 7 bases identical to TRBD1. From germline, CDR1 is SGDLS and CDR2 YYNGEE. V lost 0 bases, J lost 3 bases, and 7 bases stayed unmatched. The CDR3 contains 16 residues. The CDR3 coding sequence is TGTGCCAGCAGCGTAGAACAGGGGTTCCTGACAGATACGCAGTATTTT. Translating gives CASSVEQGFLTDTQYF.

This chain joins TRBV11-3 and TRBJ2-7; the D gene is possibly TRBD1 (6 bases). The CDR3 runs to 14 residues. Germline V gene lookup returns CDR1 SGHNT and CDR2 YENEEA. With 2 bases removed from V and 0 bases from J, the gap between germline ends came to 8 bases. The CDR3 reads CASSLRGGSYEQYF. Written as DNA, the CDR3 is TGTGCCAGCAGCTTACGAGGGGGCTCCTACGAGCAGTACTTC.

This sequence joins TRBV21-1 and TRBJ2-1; TRBD2, the table's D call, was not compared with the DNA. TRBV21-1 is a pseudogene segment. This CDR3 spans 17 amino acids. Written as DNA, the CDR3 is TGTGCCAGCAGCATCCGACTAGCGGAAAACTCCTACAATGAGCAGTTCTTC. Its protein is CASSIRLAENSYNEQFF.

The rearrangement uses TRBV18 and TRBJ2-1; TRBD2 aligns across 14 bases. The CDR3 length is 17 residues. The germline gives CDR1 KGHSH, CDR2 LQKENI. V was clipped by 3 bases and J by 1 base; unmatched bases: 2. The DNA for the CDR3 is TGTGCCAGCTCACCGGGACTAGCGGGAGATTCCTACAATGAGCAGTTCTTC. It is translated as CASSPGLAGDSYNEQFF.

The count of this clone is one. This chain uses TRBV4-1 with TRBJ1-3, with 7 bases lining up with TRBD1. The CDR3 is made up of 16 amino acids. Germline assignment: CDR1 MGHRA and CDR2 YSYEKL. V shed 4 bases and J 1 base; nucleotides not matched to a gene: 7. The CDR3 DNA reads TGCGCCAGCAGCCTAGACAGGGAAGGTTCTGGAAACACCATATATTTT. This translates into CASSLDREGSGNTIYF.

The J gene is TRBJ2-1, the V gene TRBV7-9; the D gene is possibly TRBD2 (6 bases). The CDR3 length is 15 residues. Trimming pared 6 bases from V and 8 bases from J, leaving 20 bases between. The germline V gene has CDR1 SEHNR and CDR2 FQNEAQ (reference sequence). CDR3 DNA: TGTGCCAGCAGTCGTGTGTCCGGGACTGTTGATGAGCAGTTCTTC. Encoded protein: CASSRVSGTVDEQFF.

The chain has TRBV6-5 and TRBJ1-6; D perhaps matches TRBD1 (6 bases). The CDR3 loop spans 13 amino acids. Trimming left V 4 bases short and J 13 bases short, with 14 bases between. Germline CDR1 reads MNHEY; CDR2 reads SVGAGI. In DNA form, the CDR3 reads TGTGCCAGCAGTTCCGCCCAGGGGAATCCCCTCCACTTT. Encoded protein: CASSSAQGNPLHF.

The gene calls are TRBV10-3 and TRBJ1-2, with D maybe TRBD1 (6 bases). CDR3 size: 15 residues. V shed 0 bases and J shed 4 bases, with 12 bases lying between them. Germline V gene sequence: CDR1 ENHRY, CDR2 SYGVKD. CDR3 sequence (DNA): TGTGCCATCAGTGAGTCGGTGGGGGCTGGCTATGGCTACACCTTC. This codes for CAISESVGAGYGYTF.